This T cell receptor beta chain was profiled in a study of T cell changes during pregnancy in multiple sclerosis. Looked up from germline, CDR1 is SGHRS and CDR2 is YFSETQ. Trimming took 2 bases from V and 7 from J, leaving 16 bases between them. The CDR3 covers 14 residues. Method: immunoSEQ multiplex PCR; TCRdb's copy keeps in-frame clones and lacks some. Of about 69,000 clones in the sample, 85% to 95% were seen once. The genes are TRBV5-1 and TRBJ2-7; a weak D match, TRBD1 (5 bases). The sequencing used peripheral blood, collected in the third trimester of pregnancy. The TCR comes from a female donor in good health, enrolled as a control in a pregnancy study. CDR3 sequence reads: CASSLLQGPREQYF. CDR3 nucleotides: TGCGCCAGCAGCTTATTGCAGGGCCCAAGGGAGCAGTACTTC.